This T cell receptor (beta chain) is from a study of breast tumors, draining lymph nodes, adjacent tissues. Breast cancer patients provided tissue from their axillary draining lymph nodes. In the case of this clonotype: Just one base apart from a much larger clone, this may be a read error.

TCRdb used MiXCR to reprocess the multiplex PCR reads, holding one entry per CDR3 protein. The sample contains about 80,000 distinct CDR3 sequences, approximately 19% of which appear only once. J gave up 3 bases and V 5 bases, and 8 bases lay outside the gene matches. Germline V CDR1 and CDR2: DFQATT, SNEGSKA (reference sequence). This CDR3 has 14 amino acids. Sequencing was performed on axillary lymph node tissue. The receptor comes from a female donor with breast cancer. Some clones in this sample may be carry-over from other donors' samples. The rearrangement links TRBV20-1 to TRBJ2-3; TRBD2 matches at 7 bases. As DNA, the CDR3 is TGCAGTGCTGAAACGGGGGGTGGTACAGATACGCAGTATTTT. Encoded protein: CSAETGGGTDTQYF.